What follows are 3 T cell receptor beta chains derived from one specimen sequenced in a study of T-cell memory formation after mild COVID-19. TCRdb processed the 5' RACE reads anew with MiXCR; each CDR3 protein has one entry. Among some 190,000 distinct CDR3 sequences listed, around 17% were seen once. Sequenced material: PBMCs or a T cell subset sorted from them (not recorded which). These receptors were taken from an adult woman who had mild COVID-19 (a few samples of this study predate the infection). Cell type and time point are not known.

This clonotype has a handful of counts. This rearrangement joins TRBV6-5 to TRBJ1-2; 7 positions agree with TRBD1. Unmatched junction bases numbered 15, after V lost 5 bases and J lost 3 bases. Germline V lookup: CDR1 MNHEY, CDR2 SVGAGI. CDR3 length: 17 residues. The CDR3 sequence: CASSTAGGGVRDYGYTF. Here the CDR3 DNA reads TGTGCCAGCAGTACCGCAGGGGGTGGTGTGAGGGACTATGGCTACACCTTC.

This clonotype was recorded once. This rearrangement joins TRBV19 to TRBJ1-6; 10 bases are a match to TRBD1. The junction had 8 bases not matched to a gene; V was cut back by 6 bases and J by 0 bases. The CDR3 spans 18 residues. CDR1 and CDR2 from the germline V gene are LNHDA and SQIVND (reference sequence). CDR3 nucleotide sequence: TGTGCCAGTAGCCCCGGGACAGGGGTCAGCTCCTATAATTCACCCCTCCACTTT. Translation gives CASSPGTGVSSYNSPLHF.

This clonotype was observed a handful of times. The chain employs TRBV4-2 and TRBJ2-1, with 12 nucleotides matching TRBD2. CDR1 and CDR2 from the germline V gene are LGHNA and YNFKEQ. V gave up 0 bases and J gave up 1 base; unmatched junction bases: 1. The CDR3 extends over 17 amino acids. In nucleotides, the CDR3 is TGTGCCAGCAGCCAAGATACTAGCGGGGGGTCCTACAATGAGCAGTTCTTC. Amino acids: CASSQDTSGGSYNEQFF.